This T cell receptor beta chain was captured by sequencing in a study of shared clonotypes between healthy human individuals. Naivety among CD8 cells was defined by CD45RO negativity and positive CCR7 selection, thereby excluding terminally differentiated effector memory CD45RA+ cells. Overall study results and limits: Having only a few donors restricted how much genetic and exposure-history diversity was captured. Specimens sampled were limited to blood, with tissue repertoires likely differing. Relative to clonotypes present in all four donors, those not shared had lower generation probabilities.

Only in-frame clones appear in the TCRdb table, and some are missing; sequencing was by immunoSEQ multiplex PCR. The data show under 2,000,000 clones, about 95% seen once. The germline V gene has CDR1 SEHNR and CDR2 FQNEAQ (reference sequence). CDR3 length: 13 residues. Trimming removed 4 bases from V and 3 bases from J, with 7 bases in between. Remarks on this clone: Its target is not known.

The rearrangement joins TRBV7-9 to TRBJ1-5; D might be TRBD1 (5 bases). The origin of this receptor is a young man in good health. The sample consisted of naive CD8+ T cells sorted from blood. The CDR3 DNA reads as TGTGCCAGCAGCTCACAGGTCAATCAGCCCCAGCATTTT. Its translation is CASSSQVNQPQHF.